The present T cell receptor beta chain was sequenced within a study of beta chain features in type 1 diabetes (dated by TCRdb to between 2018 and 2020). Context from the whole study: Patients and healthy donors did not differ in mean age, gender distribution, total cell number or subset yield. Across all samples, around 100 million sorted cells were examined, and cell number per subset correlated strongly with RNA yield. The study compared the TCRB repertoires of sorted circulating CD4+ T cell subsets in recently diagnosed type 1 diabetes patients with those in matched healthy donors. Regulatory and stem cell-like memory subsets were obtained from only 8 patients and roughly 8 healthy donors, while naive and central memory subsets were obtained from all 28 donors. General findings and caveats noted by the study authors: PCR may preferentially amplify shorter templates, but because patient and control samples were amplified and corrected together, any resulting skew would affect both groups equally. Because small numbers of individuals were included in the HLA sub-analyses, any influence of HLA type on TCRB rearrangement was left unresolved. Naive, central memory and regulatory TCRB repertoires appeared more similar among patients than among healthy donors. At VDJ recombination sites, type 1 diabetes patients had fewer insertions and more deleted nucleotides, which implies abnormalities in thymic rearrangement. In all four CD4+ subsets, TCRB CDR3 length was moderately but significantly shorter in type 1 diabetes patients. Because cDNA rather than genomic DNA was sequenced, highly expressing activated cells could have been over-represented, although no difference in activation and CD3 levels was found between groups.

The germline V gene (reference sequence) provides CDR1 MNHEY and CDR2 SMNVEV. The CDR3 covers 15 residues, taking in both the cysteine and the phenylalanine. Only CDR3 DNA remains: 45 bases, in frame from the first base. The junction shows trimming of 5 bases on V and 5 bases on J, and the gene matches do not reach 9 bases of it. The entire amount of isolated RNA was reverse transcribed using the High Capacity cDNA Reverse Transcription Kit, so the sequenced TCRB transcripts were expressed ones. Deep immunoSEQ sequencing was applied to naive, central memory and regulatory T cell samples, giving an average of about 3.8 million total reads per sample. After sorted cells were lysed in RLT buffer, RNA was extracted with DNase-treated RNeasy Micro or Mini kits, with the choice depending on cell number. Each cell subset was processed separately to prevent cross-contamination, with patient and healthy donor samples processed together. The immunoSEQ multiplex PCR was used to amplify TCRB sequences from cDNA, yielding 87-bp fragments that span the CDR3 region. Sequencing of the amplicons was done on the Illumina HiSeq platform. In the authors' own workflow: PCR bias was computationally corrected using synthetic template baselines, reads within Hamming distance 2 were collapsed, and singletons that could not be merged were discarded. By aligning reads against IMGT, V, D and J genes, CDR3 length, and insertions or deletions at six rearrangement sites were assigned. Within each subset, clonotype counts were normalized to sorted cell number, after which true diversity and Gini coefficients were computed with the tcR R package. The overlap coefficient, calculated on TCRB nucleotide sequences, was used to quantify repertoire sharing. Drawn from immuneACCESS, this table holds only the in-frame rearrangements with V and J called that TCRdb kept. Clones are partly lost; checked studies trace under half to an unresolved V gene and leave the rest unexplained. V, J and clone size are taken as reported in that table, and D and trimming were inferred from the DNA itself. Across this sample there are about 150,000 clones, with about 51% seen only once. Around 0.39% of the sample comes from the top ten.

Each donor gave one peripheral blood draw, roughly 0.12 L on average, collected into heparinised tubes. A BD FACSAria II was used to sort naive, central memory, regulatory and stem cell-like memory CD4+ T cells with a panel that included CD45RO, CCR7, CD25, CD127, CD95 and CD27. Every sorted population had a purity above 95%. PBMCs were isolated immediately by Lymphoprep density gradient centrifugation and stained directly without culture. Samples were stained and sorted in pairs, with one healthy donor and one patient per experiment, so that batch effects were minimized. This clone showed up just a few times. Its antigen is currently not known. No clone much larger than this one lies a single base away; base qualities are absent.

The sequenced sample consisted of Tregs from blood. According to the study, the label for this sample's cell subset or site signals: regulatory CD4+ T cells. This clonotype was obtained from a man between 18 and 29 years old in good health. Here the chain combines TRBV27 and TRBJ1-1; TRBD1 lines up with 9 middle nucleotides. The DNA sequence reads TGTGCCAGCAGTCCCCTTACAGGGGGCTTTACTGAAGCTTTCTTT. Translated, it gives CASSPLTGGFTEAFF.